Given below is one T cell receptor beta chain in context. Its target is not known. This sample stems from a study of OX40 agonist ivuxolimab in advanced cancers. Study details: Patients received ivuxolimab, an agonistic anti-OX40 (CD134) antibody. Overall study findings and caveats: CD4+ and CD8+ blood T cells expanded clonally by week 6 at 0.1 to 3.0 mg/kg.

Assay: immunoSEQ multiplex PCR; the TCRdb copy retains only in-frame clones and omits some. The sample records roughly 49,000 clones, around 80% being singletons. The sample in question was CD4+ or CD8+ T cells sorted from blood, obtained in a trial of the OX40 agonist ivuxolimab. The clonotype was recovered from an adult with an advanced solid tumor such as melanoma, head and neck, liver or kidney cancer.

CDR3 amino acids: CASSLSLVGVRNTEAFF. In nucleotides, the CDR3 is TGTGCCAGCAGTCTATCTCTGGTGGGGGTTCGGAACACTGAAGCTTTCTTT. The chain couples TRBV28 to TRBJ1-1, with D possibly matching TRBD1 (5 bases). The length of the CDR3 is 17 residues. Between the trimmed V and J ends, which lost 5 bases and 1 base, there was a span of 20 bases. The germline V gene has CDR1 MDHEN and CDR2 SYDVKM.